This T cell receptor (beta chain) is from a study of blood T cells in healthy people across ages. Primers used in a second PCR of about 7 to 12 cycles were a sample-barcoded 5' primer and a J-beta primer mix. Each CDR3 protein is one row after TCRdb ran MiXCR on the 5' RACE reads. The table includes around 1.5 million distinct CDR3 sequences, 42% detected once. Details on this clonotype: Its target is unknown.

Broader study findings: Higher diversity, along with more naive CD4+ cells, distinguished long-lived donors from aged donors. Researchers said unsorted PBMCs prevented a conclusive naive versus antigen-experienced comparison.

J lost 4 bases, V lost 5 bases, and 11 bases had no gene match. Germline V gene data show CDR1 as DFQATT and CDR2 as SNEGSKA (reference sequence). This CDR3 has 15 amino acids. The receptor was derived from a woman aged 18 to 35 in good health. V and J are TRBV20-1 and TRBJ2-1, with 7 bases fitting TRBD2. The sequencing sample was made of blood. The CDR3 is CSAPFASGYYNEQFF. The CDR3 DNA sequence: TGCAGTGCTCCTTTCGCTAGCGGATATTACAATGAGCAGTTCTTC.